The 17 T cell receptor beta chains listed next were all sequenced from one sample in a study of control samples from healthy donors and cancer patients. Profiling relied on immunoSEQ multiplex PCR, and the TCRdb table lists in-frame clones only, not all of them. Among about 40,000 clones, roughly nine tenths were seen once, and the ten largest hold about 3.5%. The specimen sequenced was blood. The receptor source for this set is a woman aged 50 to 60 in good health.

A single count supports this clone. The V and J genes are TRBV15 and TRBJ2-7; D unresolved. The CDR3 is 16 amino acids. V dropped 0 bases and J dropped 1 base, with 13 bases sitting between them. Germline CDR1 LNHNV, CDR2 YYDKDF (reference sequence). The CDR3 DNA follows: TGTGCCACCAGCAGAGATCGGCCAGGCCGATCCTACGAGCAGTACTTC. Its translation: CATSRDRPGRSYEQYF.

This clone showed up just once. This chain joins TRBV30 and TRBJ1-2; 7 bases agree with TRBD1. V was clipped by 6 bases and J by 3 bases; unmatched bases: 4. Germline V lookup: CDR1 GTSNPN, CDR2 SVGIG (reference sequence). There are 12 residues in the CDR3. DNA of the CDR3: TGTGCCTGCAGAGACAGGGACTATGGCTACACCTTC. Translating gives CACRDRDYGYTF.

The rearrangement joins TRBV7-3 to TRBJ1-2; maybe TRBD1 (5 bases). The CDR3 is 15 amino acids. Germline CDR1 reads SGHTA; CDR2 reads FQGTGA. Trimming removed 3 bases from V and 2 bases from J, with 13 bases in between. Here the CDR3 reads CASSLNGQRNYGYTF. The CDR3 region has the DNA TGTGCCAGCAGCTTGAATGGACAACGAAACTATGGCTACACCTTC.

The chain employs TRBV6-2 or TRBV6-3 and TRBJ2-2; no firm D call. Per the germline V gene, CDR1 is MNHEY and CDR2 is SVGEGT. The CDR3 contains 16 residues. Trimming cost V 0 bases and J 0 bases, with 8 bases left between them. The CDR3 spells CASSYSIGANTGELFF. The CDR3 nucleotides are TGTGCCAGCAGTTACTCGATCGGAGCGAACACCGGGGAGCTGTTTTTT.

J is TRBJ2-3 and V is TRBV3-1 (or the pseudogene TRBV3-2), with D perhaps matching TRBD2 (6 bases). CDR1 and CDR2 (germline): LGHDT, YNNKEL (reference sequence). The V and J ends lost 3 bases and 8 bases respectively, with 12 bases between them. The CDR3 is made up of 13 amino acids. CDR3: CASSHGGAGTQYF. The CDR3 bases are TGTGCCAGCAGCCACGGAGGGGCAGGTACGCAGTATTTT.

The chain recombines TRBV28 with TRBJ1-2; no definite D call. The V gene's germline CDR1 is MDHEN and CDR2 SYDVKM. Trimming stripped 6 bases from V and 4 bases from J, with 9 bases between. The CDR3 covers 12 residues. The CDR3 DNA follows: TGTGCCAGCAGACCTACAGCCTATGGCTACACCTTC. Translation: CASRPTAYGYTF.

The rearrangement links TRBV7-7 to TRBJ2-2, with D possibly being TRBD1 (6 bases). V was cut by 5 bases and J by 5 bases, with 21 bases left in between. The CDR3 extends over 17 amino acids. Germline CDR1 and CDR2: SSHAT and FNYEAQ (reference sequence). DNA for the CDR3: TGTGCCAGCAGCCCAGAAAATCACAGGGTTGGGACCGGGGAGCTGTTTTTT. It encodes CASSPENHRVGTGELFF.

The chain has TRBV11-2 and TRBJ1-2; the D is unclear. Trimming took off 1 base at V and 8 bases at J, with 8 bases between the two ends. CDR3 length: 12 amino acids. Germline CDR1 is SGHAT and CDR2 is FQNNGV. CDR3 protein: CASSLGSGGYTF. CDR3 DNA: TGTGCCAGCAGCTTAGGAAGTGGCGGCTACACCTTC.

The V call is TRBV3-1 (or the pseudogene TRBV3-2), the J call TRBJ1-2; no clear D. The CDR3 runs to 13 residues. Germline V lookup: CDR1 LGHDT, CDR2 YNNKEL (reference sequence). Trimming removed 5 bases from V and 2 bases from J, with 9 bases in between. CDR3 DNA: TGTGCCAGCAGCAACGGACTGAACTATGGCTACACCTTC. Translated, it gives CASSNGLNYGYTF.

This CDR3 reads CASKMEGMNTEAFF. The CDR3 bases are TGTGCCAGTAAAATGGAGGGTATGAACACTGAAGCTTTCTTT. The chain couples TRBV19 to TRBJ1-1; D ambiguous. The CDR3 loop spans 14 amino acids. The germline gives CDR1 LNHDA, CDR2 SQIVND (reference sequence). Deletions cut 7 bases from V and 0 bases from J, with 12 bases between.

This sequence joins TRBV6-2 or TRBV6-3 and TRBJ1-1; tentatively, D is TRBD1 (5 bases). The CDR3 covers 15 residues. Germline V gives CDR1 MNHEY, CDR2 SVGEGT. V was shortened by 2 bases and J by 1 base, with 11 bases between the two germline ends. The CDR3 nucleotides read TGTGCCAGCAGTTACGCCAGGGCAGGGAACACTGAAGCTTTCTTT. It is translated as CASSYARAGNTEAFF.

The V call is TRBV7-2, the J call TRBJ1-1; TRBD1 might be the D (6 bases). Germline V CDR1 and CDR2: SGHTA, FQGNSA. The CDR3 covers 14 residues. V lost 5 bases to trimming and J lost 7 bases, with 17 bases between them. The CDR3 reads CASSPRETGREAFF. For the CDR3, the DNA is TGTGCCAGCAGCCCTAGGGAGACAGGCCGTGAAGCTTTCTTT.

The CDR3 region is CASSRDTYGYTF. CDR3 DNA: TGTGCCAGCAGCCGAGACACCTATGGCTACACCTTC. This chain connects TRBV28 to TRBJ1-2; D is unresolved. CDR3 length equals 12 residues. From germline, CDR1 is MDHEN and CDR2 SYDVKM. V was pared by 6 bases and J by 4 bases, with 9 bases between.

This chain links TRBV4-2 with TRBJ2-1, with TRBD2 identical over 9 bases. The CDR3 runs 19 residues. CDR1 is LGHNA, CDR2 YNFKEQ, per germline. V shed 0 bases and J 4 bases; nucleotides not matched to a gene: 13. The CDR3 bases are TGTGCCAGCAGCCAAGATAAATTCGGGACTAGCCATTTATACAATGAGCAGTTCTTC. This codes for CASSQDKFGTSHLYNEQFF.

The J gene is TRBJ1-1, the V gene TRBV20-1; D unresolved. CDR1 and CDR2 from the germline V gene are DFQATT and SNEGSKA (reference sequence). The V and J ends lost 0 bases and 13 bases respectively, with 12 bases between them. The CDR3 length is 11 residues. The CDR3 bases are TGCAGTGCTAGAGACCTAATTCTGGGTTTCTTT. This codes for CSARDLILGFF.

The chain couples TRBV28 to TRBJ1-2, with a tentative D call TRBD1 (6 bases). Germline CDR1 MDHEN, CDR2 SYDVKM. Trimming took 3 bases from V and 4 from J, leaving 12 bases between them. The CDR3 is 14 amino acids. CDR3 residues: CASSFSGAVYGYTF. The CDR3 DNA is TGTGCCAGCAGTTTCTCAGGGGCGGTCTATGGCTACACCTTC.

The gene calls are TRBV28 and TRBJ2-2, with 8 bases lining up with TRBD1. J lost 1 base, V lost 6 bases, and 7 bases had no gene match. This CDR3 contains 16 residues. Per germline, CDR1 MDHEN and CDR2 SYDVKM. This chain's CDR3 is CASRKQDRVNTGELFF. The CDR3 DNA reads TGTGCCAGCAGAAAACAGGACAGGGTGAACACCGGGGAGCTGTTTTTT. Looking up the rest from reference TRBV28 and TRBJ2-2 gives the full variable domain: DVKVTQSSRYLVKRTGEKVFLECVQDMDHENMFWYRQDPGLGLRLIYFSYDVKMKEKGDIPEGYSVSREKKERFSLILESASTNQTSMYLCASRKQDRVNTGELFFGEGSRLTVL.